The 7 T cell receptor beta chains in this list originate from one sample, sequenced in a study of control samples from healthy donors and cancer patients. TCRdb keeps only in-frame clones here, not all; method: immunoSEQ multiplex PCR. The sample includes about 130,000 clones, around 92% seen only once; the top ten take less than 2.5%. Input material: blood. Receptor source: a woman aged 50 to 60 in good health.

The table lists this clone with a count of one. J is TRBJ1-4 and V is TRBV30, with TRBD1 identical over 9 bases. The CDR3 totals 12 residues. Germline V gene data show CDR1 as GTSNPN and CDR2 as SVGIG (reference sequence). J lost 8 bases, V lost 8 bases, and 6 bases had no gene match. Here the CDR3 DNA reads TGTGCCGGACAGGGGAGGGAGGAAAAACTGTTTTTT. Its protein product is CAGQGREEKLFF.

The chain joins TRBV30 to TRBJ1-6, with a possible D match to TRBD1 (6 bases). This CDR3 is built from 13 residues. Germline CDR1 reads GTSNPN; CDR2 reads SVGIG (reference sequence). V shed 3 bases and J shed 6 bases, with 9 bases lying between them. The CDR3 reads CAWSGQSNSPLHF. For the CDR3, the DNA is TGTGCCTGGAGCGGACAGAGTAATTCACCCCTCCACTTT.

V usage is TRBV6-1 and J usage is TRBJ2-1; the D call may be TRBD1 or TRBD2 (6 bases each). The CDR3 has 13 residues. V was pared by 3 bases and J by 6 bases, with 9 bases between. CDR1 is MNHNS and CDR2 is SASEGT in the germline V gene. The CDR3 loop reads CASSEGGFNEQFF. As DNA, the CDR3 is TGTGCCAGCAGTGAGGGGGGCTTCAATGAGCAGTTCTTC.

The CDR3, as DNA: TGCGCCAGCAGCCCAGGGGGAACTAACTATGGCTACACCTTC. It codes for CASSPGGTNYGYTF. The chain is built from TRBV5-1 and TRBJ1-2; 7 nucleotides match TRBD1. Germline CDR1 SGHRS, CDR2 YFSETQ. The CDR3 contains 14 residues. V was clipped by 4 bases and J by 0 bases; unmatched bases: 3. The full variable domain, completed using reference TRBV5-1 and TRBJ1-2, is KAGVTQTPRYLIKTRGQQVTLSCSPISGHRSVSWYQQTPGQGLQFLFEYFSETQRNKGNFPGRFSGRQFSNSRSEMNVSTLELGDSALYLCASSPGGTNYGYTFGSGTRLTVV.

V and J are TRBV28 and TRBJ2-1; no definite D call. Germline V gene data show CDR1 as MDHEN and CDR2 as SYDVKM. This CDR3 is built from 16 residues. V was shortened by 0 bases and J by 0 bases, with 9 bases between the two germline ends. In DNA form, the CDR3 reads TGTGCCAGCAGTTTATGGGCGGATAGCTCCTACAATGAGCAGTTCTTC. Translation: CASSLWADSSYNEQFF.

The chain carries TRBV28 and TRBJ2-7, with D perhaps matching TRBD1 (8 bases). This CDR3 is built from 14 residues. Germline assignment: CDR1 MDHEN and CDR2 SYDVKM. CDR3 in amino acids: CAAQGGVGTYEQYF. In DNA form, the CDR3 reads TGTGCAGCACAGGGGGGGGTTGGGACCTACGAGCAGTACTTC.

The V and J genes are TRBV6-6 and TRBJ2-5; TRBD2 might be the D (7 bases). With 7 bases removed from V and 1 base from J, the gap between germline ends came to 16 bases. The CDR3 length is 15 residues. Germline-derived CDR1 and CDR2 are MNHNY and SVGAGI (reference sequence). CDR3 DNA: TGTGCCAGCACAACCCTCGGGGGGCCCCAAGAGACCCAGTACTTC. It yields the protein CASTTLGGPQETQYF.